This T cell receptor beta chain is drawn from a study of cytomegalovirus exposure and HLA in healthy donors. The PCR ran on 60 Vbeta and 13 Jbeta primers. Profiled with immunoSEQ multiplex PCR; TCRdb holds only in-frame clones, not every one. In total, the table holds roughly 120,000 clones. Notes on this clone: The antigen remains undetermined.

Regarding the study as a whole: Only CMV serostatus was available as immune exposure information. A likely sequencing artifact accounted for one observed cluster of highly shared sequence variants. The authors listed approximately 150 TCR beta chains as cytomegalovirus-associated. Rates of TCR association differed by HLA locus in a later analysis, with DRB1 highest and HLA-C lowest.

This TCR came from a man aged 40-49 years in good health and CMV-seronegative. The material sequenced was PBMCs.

CDR3 region: CATGSSGGTYEQYF. The CDR3, as DNA: TGTGCCACGGGGTCTAGCGGGGGAACCTACGAGCAGTACTTC. The chain combines TRBV2 with TRBJ2-5; 10 bases align to TRBD2. The J call may be mistaken, given a closer DNA end match to TRBJ2-7. CDR3 length: 14 amino acids. Germline loops: CDR1 SNHLY, CDR2 FYNNEI.